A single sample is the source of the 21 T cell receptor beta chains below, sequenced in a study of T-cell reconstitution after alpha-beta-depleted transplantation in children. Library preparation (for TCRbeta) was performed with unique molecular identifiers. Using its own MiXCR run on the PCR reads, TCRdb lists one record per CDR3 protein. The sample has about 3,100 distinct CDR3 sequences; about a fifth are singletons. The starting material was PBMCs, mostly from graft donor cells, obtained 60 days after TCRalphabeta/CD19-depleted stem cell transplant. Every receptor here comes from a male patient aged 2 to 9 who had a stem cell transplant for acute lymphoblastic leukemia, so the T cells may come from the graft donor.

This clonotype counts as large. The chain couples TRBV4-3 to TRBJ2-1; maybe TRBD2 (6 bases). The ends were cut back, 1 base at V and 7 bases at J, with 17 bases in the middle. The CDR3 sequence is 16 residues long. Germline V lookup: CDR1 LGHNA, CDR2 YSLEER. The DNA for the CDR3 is TGCGCCAGCAGCCAAGCCCCCGCGGGCGGGGTTAATGAGCAGTTCTTC. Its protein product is CASSQAPAGGVNEQFF.

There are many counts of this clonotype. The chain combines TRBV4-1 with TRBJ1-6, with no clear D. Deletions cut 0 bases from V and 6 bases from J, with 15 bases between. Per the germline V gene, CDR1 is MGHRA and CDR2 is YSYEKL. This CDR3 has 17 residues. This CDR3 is CASSQDPAQTINSPLHF. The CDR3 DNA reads TGCGCCAGCAGCCAAGATCCCGCACAGACTATTAATTCACCCCTCCACTTT.

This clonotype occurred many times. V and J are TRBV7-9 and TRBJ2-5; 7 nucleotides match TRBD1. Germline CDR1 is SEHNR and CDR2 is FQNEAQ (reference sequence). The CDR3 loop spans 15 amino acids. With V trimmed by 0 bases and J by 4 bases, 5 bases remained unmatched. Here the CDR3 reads CASSLAVRGTETQYF. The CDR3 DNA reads TGTGCCAGCAGCTTAGCGGTCAGGGGGACAGAGACCCAGTACTTC.

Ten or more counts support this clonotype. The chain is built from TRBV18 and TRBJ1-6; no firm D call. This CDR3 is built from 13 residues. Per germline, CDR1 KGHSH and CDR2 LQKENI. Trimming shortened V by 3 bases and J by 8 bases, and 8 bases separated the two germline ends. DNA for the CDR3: TGTGCCAGCTCACCGAACCGGGATTCACCCCTCCACTTT. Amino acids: CASSPNRDSPLHF.

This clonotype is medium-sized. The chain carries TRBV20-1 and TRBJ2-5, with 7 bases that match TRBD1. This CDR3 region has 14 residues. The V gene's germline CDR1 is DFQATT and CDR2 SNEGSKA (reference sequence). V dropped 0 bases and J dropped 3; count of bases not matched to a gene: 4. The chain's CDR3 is CSARDQGEKETQYF. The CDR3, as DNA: TGCAGTGCTAGAGATCAGGGGGAAAAAGAGACCCAGTACTTC.

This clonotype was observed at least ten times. CDR3 coding DNA: TGTGCCACCAGGCAAAAATCGGGGAACTCCTACGAGCAGTACTTC. It specifies CATRQKSGNSYEQYF. The chain uses TRBV24-1 and TRBJ2-7; possibly TRBD2 for D (5 bases). The CDR3 loop spans 15 amino acids. V was trimmed by 7 bases and J by 0 bases, leaving 15 bases between them. Germline V CDR1 and CDR2: KGHDR, SFDVKD.

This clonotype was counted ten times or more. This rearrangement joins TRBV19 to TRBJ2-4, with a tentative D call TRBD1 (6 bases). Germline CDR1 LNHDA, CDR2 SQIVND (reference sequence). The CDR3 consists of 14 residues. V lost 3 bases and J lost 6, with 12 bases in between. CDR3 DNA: TGTGCCAGTAGTATCGATCAGGGGCGAAACATTCAGTACTTC. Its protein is CASSIDQGRNIQYF.

The CDR3 reads CASSQSGLAGGPYNEQFF. The CDR3 nucleotides are TGTGCCAGCAGCCAATCGGGACTAGCGGGAGGGCCTTACAATGAGCAGTTCTTC. J is TRBJ2-1 and V is TRBV4-2; 16 bases are a match to TRBD2. Trimming at V came to 2 bases and at J to 4 bases, leaving 5 bases not matched to a gene. Looked up from germline, CDR1 is LGHNA and CDR2 is YNFKEQ. The CDR3 loop spans 18 amino acids.

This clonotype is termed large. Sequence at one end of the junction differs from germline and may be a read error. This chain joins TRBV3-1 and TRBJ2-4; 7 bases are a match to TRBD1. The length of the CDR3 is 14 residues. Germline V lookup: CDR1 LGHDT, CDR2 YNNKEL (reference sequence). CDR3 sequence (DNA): TGTGCCAGCAGCCGAGACCTAGGACAGGCGGCCCTCCACTTC. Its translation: CASSRDLGQAALHF.

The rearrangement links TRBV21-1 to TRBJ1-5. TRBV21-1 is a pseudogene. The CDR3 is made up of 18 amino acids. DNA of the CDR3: TGTGCCAGCAGCAAATTTCTTGCTTCGGAATATAGCAATCAGCCCCAGCATTTT. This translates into CASSKFLASEYSNQPQHF.

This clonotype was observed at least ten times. In nucleotides, the CDR3 is TGCGCCAGCAGCCCCGGAAGACTGTTTTTT. Translation gives CASSPGRLFF. The chain is built from TRBV5-1 and TRBJ1-4; D is uncertain. The CDR3 spans 10 residues. V lost 4 bases to trimming and J lost 13 bases, with 8 bases between them. Germline V gene sequence: CDR1 SGHRS, CDR2 YFSETQ.

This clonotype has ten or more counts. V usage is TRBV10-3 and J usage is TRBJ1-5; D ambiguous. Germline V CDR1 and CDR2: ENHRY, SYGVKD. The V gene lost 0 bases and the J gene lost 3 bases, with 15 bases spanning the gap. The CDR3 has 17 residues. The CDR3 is CAISESPRESLNQPQHF. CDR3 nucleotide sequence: TGTGCCATCAGTGAGTCGCCAAGGGAAAGTCTCAATCAGCCCCAGCATTTT.

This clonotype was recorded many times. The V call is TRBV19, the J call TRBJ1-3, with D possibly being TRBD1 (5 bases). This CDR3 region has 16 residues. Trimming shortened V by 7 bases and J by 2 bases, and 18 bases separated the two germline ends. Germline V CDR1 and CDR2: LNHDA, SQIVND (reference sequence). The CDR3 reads CASKFGGAAAGNTIYF. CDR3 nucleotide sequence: TGTGCCAGTAAGTTCGGTGGGGCAGCCGCTGGAAACACCATATATTTT.

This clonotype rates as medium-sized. The CDR3 sequence: CSVRGAYNEQFF. The CDR3 coding sequence is TGCAGCGTTAGGGGGGCCTACAATGAGCAGTTCTTC. This chain joins TRBV29-1 and TRBJ2-1; the D gene could be TRBD1 or TRBD2 (6 bases each). This CDR3 contains 12 residues. The V end was cut by 5 bases, the J end by 2 bases, with 7 bases between. The V gene's germline CDR1 is SQVTM and CDR2 ANQGSEA.

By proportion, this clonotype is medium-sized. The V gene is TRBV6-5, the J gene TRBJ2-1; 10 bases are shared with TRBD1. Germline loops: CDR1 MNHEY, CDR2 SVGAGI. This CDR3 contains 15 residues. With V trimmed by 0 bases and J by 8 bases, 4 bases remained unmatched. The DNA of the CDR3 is TGTGCCAGCAGTTACTCCGGGGGACAGGGGCATGAGCAGTTCTTC. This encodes CASSYSGGQGHEQFF.

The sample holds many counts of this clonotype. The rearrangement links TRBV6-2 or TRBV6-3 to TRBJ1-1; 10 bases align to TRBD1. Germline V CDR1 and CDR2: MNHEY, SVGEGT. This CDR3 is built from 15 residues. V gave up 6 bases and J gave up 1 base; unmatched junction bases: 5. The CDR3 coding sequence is TGTGCCAGCAGGACCCGGGACAGGGGGAACACTGAAGCTTTCTTT. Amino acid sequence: CASRTRDRGNTEAFF.

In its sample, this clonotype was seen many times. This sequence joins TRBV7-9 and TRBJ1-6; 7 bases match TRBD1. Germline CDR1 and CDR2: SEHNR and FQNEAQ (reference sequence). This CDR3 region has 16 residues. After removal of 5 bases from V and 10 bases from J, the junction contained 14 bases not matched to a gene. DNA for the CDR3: TGTGCCAGCAGCACCACGCCGACAGGGTTAGGCTCACCCCTCCACTTT. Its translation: CASSTTPTGLGSPLHF.

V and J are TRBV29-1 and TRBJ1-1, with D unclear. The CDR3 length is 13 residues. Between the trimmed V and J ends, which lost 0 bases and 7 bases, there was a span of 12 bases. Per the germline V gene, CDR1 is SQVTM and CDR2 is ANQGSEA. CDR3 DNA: TGCAGCGTTGAAGATCGAGGGTTGGGTGAAGCTTTCTTT. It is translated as CSVEDRGLGEAFF.

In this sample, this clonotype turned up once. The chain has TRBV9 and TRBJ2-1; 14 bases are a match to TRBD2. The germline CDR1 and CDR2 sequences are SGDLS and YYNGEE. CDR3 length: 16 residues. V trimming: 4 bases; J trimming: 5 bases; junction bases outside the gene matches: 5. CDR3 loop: CASSNPGLAGDNEQFF. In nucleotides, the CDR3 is TGTGCCAGCAGCAATCCGGGACTAGCGGGAGACAATGAGCAGTTCTTC.

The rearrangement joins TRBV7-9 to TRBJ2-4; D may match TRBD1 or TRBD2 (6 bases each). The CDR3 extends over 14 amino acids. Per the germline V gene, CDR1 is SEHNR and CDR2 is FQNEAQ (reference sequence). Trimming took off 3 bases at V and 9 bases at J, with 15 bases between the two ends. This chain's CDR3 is CASSLWGAPIIQYF. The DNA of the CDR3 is TGTGCCAGCAGCTTGTGGGGGGCGCCGATCATTCAGTACTTC.

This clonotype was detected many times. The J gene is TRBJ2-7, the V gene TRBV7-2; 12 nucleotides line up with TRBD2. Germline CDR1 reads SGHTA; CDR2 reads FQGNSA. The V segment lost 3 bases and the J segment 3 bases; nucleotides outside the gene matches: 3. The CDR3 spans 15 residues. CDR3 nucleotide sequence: TGTGCCAGCAGCTTCGGGACTAGCGGGCACTACGAGCAGTACTTC. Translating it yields CASSFGTSGHYEQYF.